The 19 T cell receptor beta chains reported below all come from one sample, sequenced in a study of blood T cell repertoires in COVID-19. The table came from immunoSEQ multiplex PCR; TCRdb's copy has only in-frame clones and leaves some out. The data show roughly 180,000 clones, with about 70% seen just once and roughly 8.7% held by the top ten. Sequencing was done on a sample of peripheral blood. The source is a woman between 45 and 60 years old with active or convalescent COVID-19.

The chain carries TRBV19 and TRBJ2-5; 8 bases map to TRBD2. The V segment lost 6 bases and the J segment 1 base; nucleotides outside the gene matches: 7. The germline V gene has CDR1 LNHDA and CDR2 SQIVND (reference sequence). The CDR3 sequence is 15 residues long. The CDR3 protein is CASRMTSVSQETQYF. The DNA for the CDR3 is TGTGCCAGTAGGATGACTAGCGTCAGCCAAGAGACCCAGTACTTC.

The V call is TRBV15, the J call TRBJ1-4; TRBD1 aligns across 9 bases. V lost 2 bases, J lost 7 bases, and 5 bases stayed unmatched. There are 15 residues in the CDR3. Germline V gene lookup returns CDR1 LNHNV and CDR2 YYDKDF (reference sequence). The CDR3 DNA reads as TGTGCCACCAGCAGACCCACAGGGGGCGGTGAAAAACTGTTTTTT. Its translation is CATSRPTGGGEKLFF.

In DNA form, the CDR3 reads TGCGCCAGCAGTCCGGCAGGGAACACTGAAGCTTTCTTT. It codes for CASSPAGNTEAFF. The chain employs TRBV4-3 and TRBJ1-1; unclear D gene. The CDR3 is 13 amino acids. Germline V gene sequence: CDR1 LGHNA, CDR2 YSLEER. Trimming took 6 bases from V and 1 from J, leaving 9 bases between them.

The rearrangement joins TRBV5-8 to TRBJ1-5; 12 positions match TRBD1. The CDR3 length is 15 residues. V shed 4 bases, J shed 6 bases, and the junction held 5 bases outside the gene matches. The V gene's germline CDR1 is SGHTS and CDR2 YDEGEE. The DNA of the CDR3 is TGTGCCAGCAGCGCGGGACAGGGGGCGGGTCAGCCCCAGCATTTT. Amino acids: CASSAGQGAGQPQHF.

This sequence joins TRBV10-3 and TRBJ2-7; 9 bases align to TRBD2. Germline trimming cut 4 bases from V and 4 bases from J; bases unmatched to any gene: 8. CDR1 and CDR2 (germline): ENHRY, SYGVKD. The CDR3 is made up of 15 amino acids. The CDR3: CAISVVVAGVYEQYF. The CDR3 region has the DNA TGTGCCATCAGTGTGGTGGTAGCGGGAGTTTACGAGCAGTACTTC.

The chain carries TRBV5-1 and TRBJ2-2, with 13 bases matching TRBD2. Germline lookup yields CDR1 SGHRS and CDR2 YFSETQ. The V and J ends lost 2 bases and 5 bases, in that order; junction bases with no gene match: 6. The CDR3 totals 17 residues. CDR3 DNA sequence: TGCGCCAGCAGCTTTACGACTAGCGGGAGGCTAACCGGGGAGCTGTTTTTT. It codes for CASSFTTSGRLTGELFF.

This chain joins TRBV7-2 and TRBJ1-2; tentative D call: TRBD1 (6 bases). The CDR3 sequence is 14 residues long. Germline V gene sequence: CDR1 SGHTA, CDR2 FQGNSA. Trimming took off 5 bases at V and 2 bases at J, with 12 bases between the two ends. CDR3 residues: CASSMTGINYGYTF. CDR3 bases: TGTGCCAGCAGCATGACAGGTATCAACTATGGCTACACCTTC. Complete variable domain (other parts from reference TRBV7-2 and TRBJ1-2): GAGVSQSPSNKVTEKGKDVELRCDPISGHTALYWYRQSLGQGLEFLIYFQGNSAPDKSGLPSDRFSAERTGGSVSTLTIQRTQQEDSAVYLCASSMTGINYGYTFGSGTRLTVV.

The rearrangement links TRBV7-9 to TRBJ2-7; 10 nucleotides match TRBD1. Germline V CDR1 and CDR2: SEHNR, FQNEAQ (reference sequence). This CDR3 comprises 17 residues. The V segment lost 1 base and the J segment 3 bases; nucleotides outside the gene matches: 9. The CDR3 here is CASSLVRGTGDSYEQYF. The CDR3 DNA follows: TGTGCCAGCAGCTTAGTTAGAGGGACAGGGGATAGCTACGAGCAGTACTTC.

The chain is built from TRBV19 and TRBJ2-3, with 12 bases identical to TRBD2. Germline lookup yields CDR1 LNHDA and CDR2 SQIVND (reference sequence). The CDR3 extends over 16 amino acids. V shed 5 bases, J shed 0 bases, and the junction held 3 bases outside the gene matches. The CDR3 sequence: CASSLGTSGSTDTQYF. CDR3 nucleotides: TGTGCCAGTAGTTTAGGGACTAGCGGGAGCACAGATACGCAGTATTTT.

This chain connects TRBV3-1 (or the pseudogene TRBV3-2) to TRBJ1-2; no reliable D call. The CDR3 covers 14 residues. Trimming cost V 0 bases and J 6 bases, with 11 bases left between them. The germline gives CDR1 LGHDT, CDR2 YNNKEL (reference sequence). The CDR3 DNA sequence: TGTGCCAGCAGCCAAGATCCTTTAGCGGATGGCTACACCTTC. Its translation: CASSQDPLADGYTF.

The V and J genes are TRBV19 and TRBJ2-3, with no clear D. The CDR3 is 15 residues long. CDR1 and CDR2 from the germline V gene are LNHDA and SQIVND (reference sequence). The V end lost 3 bases, the J end lost 0 bases, and 10 bases lay between the germline ends. The CDR3 loop reads CASSMLETSTDTQYF. The CDR3 nucleotides are TGTGCCAGTAGTATGCTAGAAACTAGCACAGATACGCAGTATTTT.

The V call is TRBV7-9, the J call TRBJ2-3, with 12 bases matching TRBD2. Per germline, CDR1 SEHNR and CDR2 FQNEAQ (reference sequence). V shed 5 bases, J shed 2 bases, and the junction held 5 bases outside the gene matches. The CDR3 consists of 16 residues. The CDR3 sequence: CASSTGLAGLTDTQYF. CDR3 bases: TGTGCCAGCAGCACGGGACTAGCGGGCCTCACAGATACGCAGTATTTT.

The chain is built from TRBV14 and TRBJ1-1; 7 bases are shared with TRBD1. CDR1 and CDR2 from the germline V gene are SGHDN and FVKESK. Trimming took 1 base from V and 1 from J; bases not matched to a gene: 3. The length of the CDR3 is 15 residues. The CDR3 reads CASSQGRQGNTEAFF. CDR3 coding DNA: TGTGCCAGCAGCCAAGGAAGACAGGGGAACACTGAAGCTTTCTTT.

The chain carries TRBV28 and TRBJ2-6, with TRBD1 identical over 7 bases. The CDR3 is 17 amino acids. CDR1 MDHEN and CDR2 SYDVKM come from the germline V gene. The V gene end was trimmed by 3 bases and the J gene end by 2 bases; junction bases not matched to a gene: 7. The CDR3 nucleotides read TGTGCCAGCAGTTTTGGGACAGTTTACGCTGGGGCCAACGTCCTGACTTTC. Translation: CASSFGTVYAGANVLTF.

The chain employs TRBV4-3 and TRBJ2-7; TRBD2 might be the D (5 bases). This CDR3 has 17 amino acids. Trimming stripped 0 bases from V and 0 bases from J, with 15 bases between. Germline CDR1 is LGHNA and CDR2 is YSLEER. The CDR3 DNA follows: TGCGCCAGCAGCCAAGAATGGGTAGCGAGTGGCTCCTACGAGCAGTACTTC. It is translated as CASSQEWVASGSYEQYF.

The V and J genes are TRBV7-8 and TRBJ1-1; D possibly corresponds to TRBD1 (5 bases). Trimming removed 0 bases from V and 6 bases from J, with 17 bases in between. Per the germline V gene, CDR1 is SGHVS and CDR2 is FQNEAQ. The length of the CDR3 is 16 residues. DNA for the CDR3: TGTGCCAGCAGCTTAGCCCCCCGCCCGGGGGACTCTGAAGCTTTCTTT. This translates into CASSLAPRPGDSEAFF.

V and J are TRBV9 and TRBJ2-3, with TRBD2 matching over 8 bases. The V segment lost 3 bases and the J segment 2 bases; nucleotides outside the gene matches: 5. This CDR3 region has 15 residues. Germline values: CDR1 SGDLS, CDR2 YYNGEE. CDR3 nucleotide sequence: TGTGCCAGCAGCGGGGAGGGACTAGTCACAGATACGCAGTATTTT. Translation gives CASSGEGLVTDTQYF. Looking up the rest from reference TRBV9 and TRBJ2-3 gives the full variable domain: DSGVTQTPKHLITATGQRVTLRCSPRSGDLSVYWYQQSLDQGLQFLIQYYNGEERAKGNILERFSAQQFPDLHSELNLSSLELGDSALYFCASSGEGLVTDTQYFGPGTRLTVL.

This clone was detected only once. The V gene is TRBV29-1, the J gene TRBJ2-5, with 8 bases that match TRBD1. J was trimmed by 6 bases and V by 5 bases; bases with no gene match: 11. Germline V gene lookup returns CDR1 SQVTM and CDR2 ANQGSEA. The CDR3 covers 14 residues. The CDR3 region is CSVKTQGARQTQYF. CDR3 sequence (DNA): TGCAGCGTTAAAACCCAGGGGGCGCGTCAGACCCAGTACTTC. Supplemented by reference TRBV29-1 and TRBJ2-5, the full variable domain reads SAVISQKPSRDICQRGTSLTIQCQVDSQVTMMFWYRQQPGQSLTLIATANQGSEATYESGFVIDKFPISRPNLTFSTLTVSNMSPEDSSIYLCSVKTQGARQTQYFGPGTRLLVL.

V and J are TRBV12-3 or TRBV12-4 and TRBJ1-2, with a possible D match to TRBD1 (6 bases). The CDR3 length is 13 residues. Trimming removed 4 bases at V and 6 bases at J, with 12 bases between. As DNA, the CDR3 is TGTGCCAGCAGTTATACAGGGTACAATGGCTACACCTTC. Translating gives CASSYTGYNGYTF.